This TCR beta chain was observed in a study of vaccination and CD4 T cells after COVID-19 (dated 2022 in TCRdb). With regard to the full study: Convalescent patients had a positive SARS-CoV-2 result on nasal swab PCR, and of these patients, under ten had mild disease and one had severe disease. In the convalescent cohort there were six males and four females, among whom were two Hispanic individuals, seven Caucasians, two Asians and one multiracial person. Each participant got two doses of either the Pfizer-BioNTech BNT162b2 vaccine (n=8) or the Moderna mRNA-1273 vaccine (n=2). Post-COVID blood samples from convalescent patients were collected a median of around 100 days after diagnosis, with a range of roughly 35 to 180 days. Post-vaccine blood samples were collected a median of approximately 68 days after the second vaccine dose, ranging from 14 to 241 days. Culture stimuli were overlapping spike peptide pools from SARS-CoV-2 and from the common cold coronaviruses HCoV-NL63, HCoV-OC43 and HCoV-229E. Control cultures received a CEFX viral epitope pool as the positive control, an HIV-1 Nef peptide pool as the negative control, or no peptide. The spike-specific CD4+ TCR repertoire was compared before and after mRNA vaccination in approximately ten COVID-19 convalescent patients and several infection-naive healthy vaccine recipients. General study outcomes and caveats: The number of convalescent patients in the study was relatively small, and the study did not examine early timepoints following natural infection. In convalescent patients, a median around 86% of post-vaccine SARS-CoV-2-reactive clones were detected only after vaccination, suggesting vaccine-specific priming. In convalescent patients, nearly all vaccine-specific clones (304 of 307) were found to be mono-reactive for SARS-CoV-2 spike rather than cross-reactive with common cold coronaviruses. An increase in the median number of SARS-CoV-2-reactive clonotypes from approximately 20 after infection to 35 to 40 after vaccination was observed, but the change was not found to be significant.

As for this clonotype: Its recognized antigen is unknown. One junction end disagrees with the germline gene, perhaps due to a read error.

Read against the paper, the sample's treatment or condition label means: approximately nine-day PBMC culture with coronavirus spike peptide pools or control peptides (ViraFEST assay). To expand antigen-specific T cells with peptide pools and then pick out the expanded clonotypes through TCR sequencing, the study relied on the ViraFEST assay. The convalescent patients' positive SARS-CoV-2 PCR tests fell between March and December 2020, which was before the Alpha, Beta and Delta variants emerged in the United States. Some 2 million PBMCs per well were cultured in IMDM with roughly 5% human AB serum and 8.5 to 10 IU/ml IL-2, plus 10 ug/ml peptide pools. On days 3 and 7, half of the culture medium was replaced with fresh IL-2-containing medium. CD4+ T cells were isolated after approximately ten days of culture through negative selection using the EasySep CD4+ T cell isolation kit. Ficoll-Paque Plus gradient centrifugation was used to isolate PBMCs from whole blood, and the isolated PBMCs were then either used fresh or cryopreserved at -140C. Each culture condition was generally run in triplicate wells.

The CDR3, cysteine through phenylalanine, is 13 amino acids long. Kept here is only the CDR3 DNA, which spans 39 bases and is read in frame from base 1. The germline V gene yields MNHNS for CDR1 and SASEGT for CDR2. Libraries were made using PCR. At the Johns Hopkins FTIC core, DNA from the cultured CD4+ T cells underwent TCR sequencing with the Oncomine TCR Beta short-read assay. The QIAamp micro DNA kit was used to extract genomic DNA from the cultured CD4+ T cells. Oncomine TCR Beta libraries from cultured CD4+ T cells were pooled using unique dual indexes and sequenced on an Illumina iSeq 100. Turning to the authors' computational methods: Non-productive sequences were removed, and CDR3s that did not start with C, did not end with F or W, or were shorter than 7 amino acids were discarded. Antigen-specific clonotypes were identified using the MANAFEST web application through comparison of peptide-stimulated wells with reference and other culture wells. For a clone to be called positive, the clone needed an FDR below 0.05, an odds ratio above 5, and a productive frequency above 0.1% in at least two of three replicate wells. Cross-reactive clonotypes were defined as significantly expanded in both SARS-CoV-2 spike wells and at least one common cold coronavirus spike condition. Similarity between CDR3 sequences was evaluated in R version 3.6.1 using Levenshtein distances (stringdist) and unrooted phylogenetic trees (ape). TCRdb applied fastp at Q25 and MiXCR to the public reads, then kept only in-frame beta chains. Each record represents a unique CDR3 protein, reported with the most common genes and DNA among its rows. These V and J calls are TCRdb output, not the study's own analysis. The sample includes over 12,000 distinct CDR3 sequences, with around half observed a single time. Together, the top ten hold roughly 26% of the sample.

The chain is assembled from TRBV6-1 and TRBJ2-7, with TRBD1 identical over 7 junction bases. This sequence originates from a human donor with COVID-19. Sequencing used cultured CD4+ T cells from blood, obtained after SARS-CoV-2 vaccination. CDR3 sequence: CATEGGPPYKQYF. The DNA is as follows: TGTGCCACGGAAGGGGGCCCCCCCTACAAGCAGTACTTC.